This T cell receptor (beta chain) was identified during a study of shared clonotypes between healthy human individuals. Germline CDR1 LNHDA, CDR2 SQIVND (reference sequence). Trimming took 0 bases from V and 3 from J, leaving 12 bases between them. The CDR3 totals 15 residues. Method: immunoSEQ multiplex PCR; TCRdb's copy keeps in-frame clones and lacks some. The table includes 400,000 to 500,000 clones, 79% detected once. The TCR sequence derives from a woman aged 40 to 50 in good health. Some clones in this sample may be carry-over from other donors' samples. The material sequenced was PBMCs. The rearrangement joins TRBV19 to TRBJ2-7, with TRBD2 as a possible D gene (6 bases). The CDR3 DNA is TGTGCCAGTAGTATAGAGGCCGGGAGAAACTACGAGCAGTACTTC. Amino acids: CASSIEAGRNYEQYF.